This T cell receptor beta chain was sequenced during a study of blood T cell repertoires in COVID-19. The table lists this clone with a count of one. The germline CDR1 and CDR2 sequences are MDHEN and SYDVKM. V was pared by 1 base and J by 8 bases, with 11 bases between. The CDR3 has 13 amino acids. Sequencing used immunoSEQ multiplex PCR; TCRdb keeps in-frame clones, though not all of them. This table has a few hundred thousand clones, 85% appearing once. The J gene is TRBJ1-2, the V gene TRBV28, with D perhaps TRBD1 (6 bases). The sequence was obtained from a woman aged 18 to 35 with acute or convalescent COVID-19. Sequencing used peripheral blood. CDR3 region: CASSLFRGQGYTF. CDR3 DNA sequence: TGTGCCAGCAGTTTATTCAGGGGACAAGGCTACACCTTC.